The 30 T cell receptor beta chains below come from one sample, sequenced in a study of T cell changes during pregnancy in multiple sclerosis. The method was immunoSEQ multiplex PCR; TCRdb's version includes in-frame clones alone and lacks a portion of them. The sample contains about 100,000 clones, approximately 92% of which appear only once. The sequencing used peripheral blood, collected after pregnancy. These receptors were obtained from a female donor with multiple sclerosis, enrolled in a pregnancy study.

This clone was counted once. The genes are TRBV4-3 and TRBJ2-6, with D hard to call. The CDR3 has 15 residues. Germline V gives CDR1 LGHNA, CDR2 YSLEER. Trimming took 3 bases from V and 3 from J, leaving 9 bases between them. The DNA of the CDR3 is TGCGCCAGCAGCCAGCATCCTAGTGGGGCCAACGTCCTGACTTTC. Translated, it gives CASSQHPSGANVLTF.

This chain uses TRBV4-3 with TRBJ1-1; D might be TRBD1 (6 bases). The V gene's germline CDR1 is LGHNA and CDR2 YSLEER. The CDR3 spans 15 residues. V gave up 0 bases and J gave up 1 base, with 9 bases separating them. The CDR3 DNA reads as TGCGCCAGCAGCCAAGATACAGGGAAGAACACTGAAGCTTTCTTT. Encoded protein: CASSQDTGKNTEAFF.

In DNA, the CDR3 is TGTGCCAGCAGCTCTAGCGGGAGCGCGGGCGGGGAGCTGTTTTTT. This codes for CASSSSGSAGGELFF. The chain carries TRBV7-3 and TRBJ2-2; 10 positions agree with TRBD2. V lost 4 bases and J lost 7; bases outside the gene matches: 6. The CDR3 length is 15 residues. Germline V gives CDR1 SGHTA, CDR2 FQGTGA.

The chain carries TRBV28 and TRBJ2-1, with 13 bases identical to TRBD2. Germline values: CDR1 MDHEN, CDR2 SYDVKM. The V gene end was trimmed by 4 bases and the J gene end by 2 bases; junction bases not matched to a gene: 5. CDR3 length: 17 amino acids. CDR3 protein: CASSSSGLAGTYNEQFF. CDR3 coding DNA: TGTGCCAGCAGTTCCTCGGGACTAGCGGGAACCTACAATGAGCAGTTCTTC.

V usage is TRBV10-2 and J usage is TRBJ1-1, with D perhaps matching TRBD1 (6 bases). The CDR3 has 15 amino acids. Between the trimmed V and J ends, which lost 4 bases and 2 bases, there was a span of 14 bases. Germline lookup yields CDR1 WSHSY and CDR2 SAAADI. The CDR3 here is CASSAIWTANTEAFF. In nucleotides, the CDR3 is TGCGCCAGCAGTGCGATATGGACAGCAAACACTGAAGCTTTCTTT.

The V call is TRBV7-9, the J call TRBJ2-1; D might be TRBD2 (6 bases). V shed 7 bases and J shed 4 bases, with 14 bases lying between them. The CDR3 runs 14 residues. Per germline, CDR1 SEHNR and CDR2 FQNEAQ (reference sequence). The DNA of the CDR3 is TGTGCCAGCACAAAGTCGGGAGAGTACAATGAGCAGTTCTTC. Translated, it gives CASTKSGEYNEQFF.

The chain uses TRBV5-4 and TRBJ2-3, with 7 nucleotides matching TRBD1. The CDR3 sequence is 16 residues long. The germline V gene has CDR1 SGHNT and CDR2 YYREEE (reference sequence). V shed 4 bases and J 5 bases; nucleotides not matched to a gene: 13. CDR3 bases: TGTGCCAGCAGCCTCAGGTCCGGGACAGTCAAAGATACGCAGTATTTT. Amino acid sequence: CASSLRSGTVKDTQYF.

The chain links TRBV30 to TRBJ2-1, with 13 bases that match TRBD2. The J segment lost 9 bases and the V segment lost 3 bases, leaving 8 bases of the junction unmatched. The germline V gene has CDR1 GTSNPN and CDR2 SVGIG (reference sequence). The CDR3 length is 15 residues. For the CDR3, the DNA is TGTGCCTGGAGCACGGGACTAGCGGGGCTCGGTGAGCAGTTCTTC. It yields the protein CAWSTGLAGLGEQFF.

This sequence joins TRBV4-1 and TRBJ2-6; 10 bases agree with TRBD1. The V gene's germline CDR1 is MGHRA and CDR2 YSYEKL. V trimming: 6 bases; J trimming: 4 bases; junction bases outside the gene matches: 18. The CDR3 is 20 residues long. For the CDR3, the DNA is TGCGCCAGCAGGGCTAGGTACAGAGGGACAGGGGATGCCGGGGCCAACGTCCTGACTTTC. Its translation is CASRARYRGTGDAGANVLTF.

This clone was picked up one time. V usage is TRBV5-1 and J usage is TRBJ1-1, with D tentatively TRBD1 (5 bases). The CDR3 loop spans 15 amino acids. Germline V gene lookup returns CDR1 SGHRS and CDR2 YFSETQ. The ends were cut back, 0 bases at V and 5 bases at J, with 14 bases in the middle. CDR3 sequence reads: CASSLDGGKGTEAFF. The CDR3 DNA follows: TGCGCCAGCAGCTTGGATGGGGGGAAGGGAACTGAAGCTTTCTTT.

This clone has only a few counts. The V call is TRBV7-9, the J call TRBJ2-7; 9 bases align to TRBD2. CDR1 SEHNR and CDR2 FQNEAQ come from the germline V gene (reference sequence). This CDR3 has 15 amino acids. The ends lost 4 bases at V and 6 bases at J; junction bases unmatched: 10. For the CDR3, the DNA is TGTGCCAGCAGCTATATAGCGGGAGTAAGAGGCGAGCAGTACTTC. Residues: CASSYIAGVRGEQYF. Variable domain in full (rest from reference TRBV7-9 and TRBJ2-7): DTGVSQNPRHKITKRGQNVTFRCDPISEHNRLYWYRQTLGQGPEFLTYFQNEAQLEKSRLLSDRFSAERPKGSFSTLEIQRTEQGDSAMYLCASSYIAGVRGEQYFGPGTRLTVT.

The chain employs TRBV5-6 and TRBJ2-2, with 8 bases fitting TRBD1. CDR3 length: 17 amino acids. The ends lost 4 bases at V and 6 bases at J; junction bases unmatched: 14. CDR1 is SGHDT, CDR2 YYEEEE, per germline. The CDR3, as DNA: TGTGCCAGCAGCCCATCCTGGACAGGGAGAGTAGCCGGGGAGCTGTTTTTT. Translating it yields CASSPSWTGRVAGELFF.

This sequence joins TRBV5-4 and TRBJ2-2, with D possibly TRBD2 on 6 matching bases. The V gene's germline CDR1 is SGHNT and CDR2 YYREEE (reference sequence). This CDR3 is 14 amino acids long. V was pared by 0 bases and J by 5 bases, with 8 bases between. CDR3: CASSLVGGTGELFF. CDR3 sequence (DNA): TGTGCCAGCAGCTTGGTGGGAGGAACCGGGGAGCTGTTTTTT.

This rearrangement joins TRBV19 to TRBJ2-7; D is possibly TRBD1 (6 bases). The CDR3 length is 14 residues. Germline V CDR1 and CDR2: LNHDA, SQIVND (reference sequence). The ends were cut back, 4 bases at V and 1 base at J, with 11 bases in the middle. The CDR3 sequence is CASSNRDKSYEQYF. CDR3 DNA: TGTGCCAGTAGTAACCGGGACAAGTCCTACGAGCAGTACTTC.

The rearrangement links TRBV6-1 to TRBJ2-7; D is possibly TRBD1 (6 bases). This CDR3 region has 14 residues. V was trimmed by 1 base and J by 4 bases, leaving 11 bases between them. The germline V gene has CDR1 MNHNS and CDR2 SASEGT. CDR3 amino acids: CASSEVSGVYEQYF. Written as DNA, the CDR3 is TGTGCCAGCAGTGAAGTATCAGGGGTATACGAGCAGTACTTC.

This clone appeared a few times. The V call is TRBV9, the J call TRBJ2-1; 13 bases are shared with TRBD2. V lost 0 bases, J lost 10 bases, and 7 bases stayed unmatched. The CDR3 loop spans 16 amino acids. The germline gives CDR1 SGDLS, CDR2 YYNGEE. The CDR3: CASSVDPGLAGREQFF. CDR3 sequence (DNA): TGTGCCAGCAGCGTAGACCCGGGACTAGCGGGAAGGGAGCAGTTCTTC. Combining the CDR3 with reference TRBV9 and TRBJ2-1 gives the whole variable domain DSGVTQTPKHLITATGQRVTLRCSPRSGDLSVYWYQQSLDQGLQFLIQYYNGEERAKGNILERFSAQQFPDLHSELNLSSLELGDSALYFCASSVDPGLAGREQFFGPGTRLTVL.

The J gene is TRBJ2-5, the V gene TRBV11-3; 7 positions match TRBD2. V shed 2 bases and J 2 bases; nucleotides not matched to a gene: 14. The germline V gene has CDR1 SGHNT and CDR2 YENEEA. CDR3 size: 18 residues. CDR3 nucleotide sequence: TGTGCCAGCAGCTTATGGGTATGGGGGGGGGAAACTCAAGAGACCCAGTACTTC. It codes for CASSLWVWGGETQETQYF.

J is TRBJ1-2 and V is TRBV19; 7 bases map to TRBD1. CDR1 is LNHDA, CDR2 SQIVND, per germline (reference sequence). The CDR3 consists of 14 residues. Trimming at V came to 5 bases and at J to 6 bases, leaving 9 bases not matched to a gene. Here the CDR3 reads CASSGRQGENGYTF. Written as DNA, the CDR3 is TGTGCCAGTAGTGGCAGACAGGGCGAGAATGGCTACACCTTC.

This clone is a singleton in its sample. This chain uses TRBV6-1 with TRBJ2-7; TRBD2 matches 7 bases. Germline assignment: CDR1 MNHNS and CDR2 SASEGT. The CDR3 totals 15 residues. V shed 2 bases and J 7 bases; nucleotides not matched to a gene: 11. CDR3 bases: TGTGCCAGCAGTGAATCGGGACTACTGATGGGGGAGCAGTACTTC. Translation: CASSESGLLMGEQYF.

This rearrangement joins TRBV6-1 to TRBJ1-5; TRBD1 matches 12 bases. Trimming cost V 6 bases and J 5 bases; bases outside gene matches: 5. The germline gives CDR1 MNHNS, CDR2 SASEGT. This CDR3 is built from 15 residues. CDR3 in amino acids: CASRLGTGGDQPQHF. DNA of the CDR3: TGTGCCAGCAGGCTCGGGACAGGGGGCGATCAGCCCCAGCATTTT.

The chain has TRBV7-3 and TRBJ1-2, with D perhaps TRBD1 (5 bases). Germline V CDR1 and CDR2: SGHTA, FQGTGA. The CDR3 totals 13 residues. Trimming shortened V by 5 bases and J by 4 bases, and 11 bases separated the two germline ends. This chain's CDR3 is CASSGGGAYGYTF. The CDR3 DNA follows: TGTGCCAGCAGCGGGGGGGGAGCCTATGGCTACACCTTC.

The V gene is TRBV9, the J gene TRBJ2-1; D unresolved. The CDR3 spans 14 residues. With 0 bases removed from V and 6 bases from J, the gap between germline ends came to 10 bases. Germline V gene lookup returns CDR1 SGDLS and CDR2 YYNGEE. In nucleotides, the CDR3 is TGTGCCAGCAGCGTAGGGTCTATCGGCAATGAGCAGTTCTTC. This sequence encodes CASSVGSIGNEQFF.

The gene calls are TRBV5-6 and TRBJ1-1; tentative D call: TRBD1 (6 bases). Germline V gene sequence: CDR1 SGHDT, CDR2 YYEEEE. The CDR3 sequence is 13 residues long. V shed 0 bases and J shed 7 bases, with 10 bases lying between them. The CDR3 nucleotides are TGTGCCAGCAGCTTGGCAGGGGCCGGTGAAGCTTTCTTT. Residues: CASSLAGAGEAFF.

The chain combines TRBV4-1 with TRBJ2-1; TRBD2 matches at 11 bases. The CDR3 has 16 amino acids. V dropped 2 bases and J dropped 5; count of bases not matched to a gene: 5. Germline loops: CDR1 MGHRA, CDR2 YSYEKL. The CDR3 nucleotides read TGCGCCAGCAGCCAAACCGGGACTAGCGGACACAATGAGCAGTTCTTC. This gives the protein CASSQTGTSGHNEQFF.

This chain joins TRBV9 and TRBJ2-5; no firm D call. Trimming removed 3 bases at V and 4 bases at J, with 16 bases between. This CDR3 region has 15 residues. CDR1 SGDLS and CDR2 YYNGEE come from the germline V gene. For the CDR3, the DNA is TGTGCCAGCAGCGAAGCCGGTTTACGGAGAGAGACCCAGTACTTC. It encodes CASSEAGLRRETQYF.

The genes are TRBV15 and TRBJ2-7; 7 bases align to TRBD2. CDR3 length: 15 residues. The V gene end was trimmed by 0 bases and the J gene end by 1 base; junction bases not matched to a gene: 3. Germline loops: CDR1 LNHNV, CDR2 YYDKDF (reference sequence). The CDR3 is CATSREGGESYEQYF. The CDR3 DNA is TGTGCCACCAGCAGAGAGGGGGGGGAATCCTACGAGCAGTACTTC. Combining the CDR3 with reference TRBV15 and TRBJ2-7 gives the whole variable domain DAMVIQNPRYQVTQFGKPVTLSCSQTLNHNVMYWYQQKSSQAPKLLFHYYDKDFNNEADTPDNFQSRRPNTSFCFLDIRSPGLGDTAMYLCATSREGGESYEQYFGPGTRLTVT.

J is TRBJ1-2 and V is TRBV14; D is uncertain. V lost 1 base to trimming and J lost 5 bases, with 14 bases between them. CDR1 is SGHDN and CDR2 is FVKESK in the germline V gene. The CDR3 has 15 amino acids. Written as DNA, the CDR3 is TGTGCCAGCAGCCAAGTTATGGGAGGGCTGTATGGCTACACCTTC. It translates to CASSQVMGGLYGYTF. Based on the CDR3 plus reference TRBV14 and TRBJ1-2, the full variable domain is EAGVTQFPSHSVIEKGQTVTLRCDPISGHDNLYWYRRVMGKEIKFLLHFVKESKQDESGMPNNRFLAERTGGTYSTLKVQPAELEDSGVYFCASSQVMGGLYGYTFGSGTRLTVV.

The chain combines TRBV14 with TRBJ2-7, with 8 bases matching TRBD2. This CDR3 spans 16 amino acids. Germline V CDR1 and CDR2: SGHDN, FVKESK. The junction had 8 bases not matched to a gene; V was cut back by 1 base and J by 3 bases. In nucleotides, the CDR3 is TGTGCCAGCAGCCAAGGAGCGGGAGTATCGGGCTACGAGCAGTACTTC. Translation gives CASSQGAGVSGYEQYF. Drawing the rest from reference TRBV14 and TRBJ2-7, the complete variable domain is EAGVTQFPSHSVIEKGQTVTLRCDPISGHDNLYWYRRVMGKEIKFLLHFVKESKQDESGMPNNRFLAERTGGTYSTLKVQPAELEDSGVYFCASSQGAGVSGYEQYFGPGTRLTVT.

The chain couples TRBV13 to TRBJ2-7, with 9 bases matching TRBD2. The CDR3 contains 16 residues. Unmatched junction bases numbered 4, after V lost 0 bases and J lost 1 base. Germline CDR1 reads PRHDT; CDR2 reads FYEKMQ (reference sequence). The CDR3 DNA follows: TGTGCCAGCAGCTTAGGTGGTAGCGGGGGATCCTACGAGCAGTACTTC. It specifies CASSLGGSGGSYEQYF.

The chain couples TRBV13 to TRBJ2-2; 11 bases align to TRBD1. V lost 6 bases and J lost 6; bases outside the gene matches: 6. Germline CDR1 reads PRHDT; CDR2 reads FYEKMQ (reference sequence). The CDR3 extends over 15 amino acids. CDR3 in amino acids: CASSFGTGGAGELFF. Written as DNA, the CDR3 is TGTGCCAGCAGTTTCGGGACAGGGGGAGCCGGGGAGCTGTTTTTT. Full variable domain (remainder filled in from reference TRBV13 and TRBJ2-2): AAGVIQSPRHLIKEKRETATLKCYPIPRHDTVYWYQQGPGQDPQFLISFYEKMQSDKGSIPDRFSAQQFSDYHSELNMSSLELGDSALYFCASSFGTGGAGELFFGEGSRLTVL.